Here is one TCR beta chain with its context. Per the authors' pipeline: Reference gene primer amplification yielded estimated nucleated cell counts. Assay: immunoSEQ multiplex PCR; the TCRdb copy retains only in-frame clones and omits some. For V, J and clone size, that table is used; D and trimming come from the DNA. Of tens of thousands of clones listed, 55% to 70% are singletons. Germline-derived CDR1 and CDR2 are SGHRS and YFSETQ. The CDR3 loop spans 15 amino acids. Trimming removed 4 bases from V and 2 bases from J, with 15 bases in between. This entry belongs to a study of blood T cell repertoires in COVID-19. Study information: Sites in the United States, Italy and Spain provided acute and convalescent COVID-19 samples. The analysed material was cDNA or gDNA that came from T cells, B-cell-depleted T cells, or PBMCs.

The chain combines TRBV5-1 with TRBJ1-2; a possible D gene is TRBD1 (6 bases). Material for sequencing was peripheral blood. This clonotype originated in a woman aged 65 to 85 with acute or convalescent COVID-19. The CDR3 loop is CASSPGGGQNYGYTF. Written as DNA, the CDR3 is TGCGCCAGCAGCCCTGGGGGGGGGCAGAACTATGGCTACACCTTC.